The sample holds a few counts of the clone carrying this TCR beta chain. What it recognizes is unknown. The data stem from a study of blood T cells in healthy people across ages. A second about 6 to 12 cycle PCR used barcoded and J-beta primers. Each CDR3 protein gets one entry after TCRdb re-called the 5' RACE reads with MiXCR. The repertoire consists of about 640,000 distinct CDR3 sequences, with about 54% occurring once and the leading ten covering around 37%. The CDR3 sequence is 14 residues long. Unmatched junction bases numbered 6, after V lost 5 bases and J lost 3 bases. Germline V gene data show CDR1 as SGHTA and CDR2 as FQGNSA. Regarding the study as a whole: The unknown donor CMV status may have confounded expanded clonotype changes. Underestimates were what the diversity estimates from one million T cells were considered to be. As age increased, TCR beta diversity per million T cells fell in a roughly linear fashion. Naive T cell percentage showed a strong correlation with the diversity of TCR beta.

The receptor's source is a man in his 60s in good health. Material: blood. The rearrangement joins TRBV7-2 to TRBJ2-7; 8 bases are a match to TRBD1. The CDR3 nucleotides are TGTGCCAGCAGCCCCCAGACAGGGGTCTACGAGCAGTACTTC. This codes for CASSPQTGVYEQYF.